The clone carrying this TCR beta chain was seen a few times. Its antigen is not identified. The data were obtained in a study of beta chain features in type 1 diabetes. Study-level information: Healthy donors resembled patients in age, gender and cell yields. Findings and limits, study-wide: Type 1 diabetes patients showed fewer insertions and more deletions at VDJ junctions. TCRB CDR3s from Type 1 diabetes patients were moderately but significantly shorter in all four CD4+ subsets. Still unanswered here is whether HLA type influences TCRB rearrangement.

The collection from each donor was one heparinised blood draw averaging roughly 110 mL. The germline CDR1 and CDR2 sequences are MNHEY and SVGAGI. The CDR3 has 12 residues. V dropped 5 bases and J dropped 7 bases, with 11 bases sitting between them. The authors reverse transcribed all of the isolated RNA, so sequencing captured expressed TCRB transcripts. Sequencing was performed with immunoSEQ multiplex PCR; in TCRdb, only in-frame clones are kept and a portion is missing. The data contain about 340,000 clones, about 13% of them singletons. Sequenced: naive CD4+ T cells from blood. The origin of this receptor is a woman in her late teens or twenties with type 1 diabetes. The rearrangement links TRBV6-5 to TRBJ2-5, with a possible D match to TRBD1 (6 bases). This CDR3 reads CASSVTQGTQYF. The CDR3 region has the DNA TGTGCCAGCAGTGTCACACAGGGGACCCAGTACTTC.